This T cell receptor (beta chain) was recovered during a study of blood T cell repertoires in COVID-19. On the study more broadly: From the United States, Italy and Spain came samples of acute and convalescent COVID-19. From T cells, B-cell-depleted T cells, or PBMCs came the material, which was cDNA or gDNA.

V was clipped by 4 bases and J by 5 bases, with 17 bases between them. CDR3 size: 15 residues. Germline CDR1 reads MNHEY; CDR2 reads SMNVEV (reference sequence). Original processing notes: Reference gene primer amplification in the assay estimated nucleated cell counts. TCRdb's table, derived via immunoSEQ multiplex PCR, lists solely in-frame clones and lacks some. The V and J calls and clone size are taken from that table; D and trimming were inferred from the DNA. Among about 140,000 clones listed, more than 70% were seen once. Sequenced sample: peripheral blood. The TCR comes from a man in his fifties or sixties with active or convalescent COVID-19. V is TRBV27 and J is TRBJ1-1, with a tentative D call TRBD1 (6 bases). The CDR3 sequence: CASSSWTVGKTEAFF. CDR3 nucleotide sequence: TGTGCCAGCAGTTCGTGGACAGTCGGGAAGACTGAAGCTTTCTTT.